The present entry profiles one T cell receptor delta chain with its context. This record belongs to a study of gamma-delta T cells after stem cell transplantation. With CATT, TCRdb re-called clones from the RT-PCR reads. The sample consists of 13,000 or so delta-chain clones, around 30% of them appearing once. Germline V gene data show CDR1 as TSWWSYY and CDR2 as QGS. CDR3 size: 22 residues. The germline V and J ends were trimmed by 1 base and 3 bases, with 33 bases remaining between them. The rearrangement links TRDV1 to TRDJ1, with D possibly being TRDD2 or TRDD3 (8 bases each). This sequence was found in a human donor. It is not recorded whose cells these are; they may come from a transplant donor. The sample consisted of gamma-delta T cells. The CDR3 DNA sequence: TGTGCTCTTGGGGAACGGGGGAGGGACTTCCTACGAGTGGGGGATTGGTCCGATAAACTCATCTTT. Its translation is CALGERGRDFLRVGDWSDKLIF.